These 30 T cell receptor beta chains came from one sample sequenced in a study of cytomegalovirus exposure and HLA in healthy donors. Repertoires were generated with immunoSEQ multiplex PCR, while TCRdb's copy carries only in-frame clones and drops some. The data show around 160,000 clones, 88% seen once. The sample comprised PBMCs. The receptors stem from a man between 18 and 29 years old in good health and CMV-seronegative.

The chain joins TRBV5-1 to TRBJ2-2; D may be TRBD2 (7 bases). V lost 4 bases, J lost 4 bases, and 14 bases lay in between. The CDR3 has 15 amino acids. Germline V lookup: CDR1 SGHRS, CDR2 YFSETQ. The CDR3 region is CASSPPGGGTGELFF. The CDR3 bases are TGCGCCAGCAGCCCCCCGGGGGGCGGCACCGGGGAGCTGTTTTTT.

The chain is built from TRBV5-5 and TRBJ1-1, with 7 bases identical to TRBD1. CDR1 is SGHKS and CDR2 is YYEKEE in the germline V gene (reference sequence). The CDR3 runs 15 residues. J was trimmed by 3 bases and V by 5 bases; bases with no gene match: 10. CDR3 region: CASRILTGTYTEAFF. Here the CDR3 DNA reads TGTGCCAGCAGGATCTTGACAGGGACGTACACTGAAGCTTTCTTT.

The J gene is TRBJ2-1, the V gene TRBV27; 9 bases align to TRBD2. Germline loops: CDR1 MNHEY, CDR2 SMNVEV (reference sequence). This CDR3 spans 14 amino acids. V was clipped by 6 bases and J by 6 bases; unmatched bases: 6. CDR3 region: CASRLSGGRNEQFF. CDR3 sequence (DNA): TGTGCCAGCAGATTAAGCGGGGGGCGCAATGAGCAGTTCTTC.

The CDR3 here is CASSTAGPALGGRTDTQYF. As DNA, the CDR3 is TGTGCCAGCAGTACGGCAGGCCCCGCTCTCGGGGGAAGGACAGATACGCAGTATTTT. This chain joins TRBV6-4 and TRBJ2-3; maybe TRBD2 (6 bases). Germline V lookup: CDR1 MRHNA, CDR2 SNTAGT. The CDR3 contains 19 residues. Trimming shortened V by 5 bases and J by 3 bases, and 27 bases separated the two germline ends.

The rearrangement uses TRBV5-6 and TRBJ1-6; D gene ambiguous. Trimming cost V 3 bases and J 1 base, with 14 bases left between them. CDR3 length: 17 residues. CDR1 and CDR2 from the germline V gene are SGHDT and YYEEEE. The CDR3 DNA is TGTGCCAGCAGCTCGTCTGGGGAGAGTTCCTATAATTCACCCCTCCACTTT. Translation gives CASSSSGESSYNSPLHF.

The V gene is TRBV6-5, the J gene TRBJ2-5; D is perhaps TRBD1 (5 bases). This CDR3 is 14 amino acids long. V was cut by 4 bases and J by 5 bases, with 14 bases left in between. The germline V gene has CDR1 MNHEY and CDR2 SVGAGI. The CDR3 sequence is CASSFPGLLETQYF. CDR3 DNA sequence: TGTGCCAGCAGTTTCCCAGGGTTACTGGAGACCCAGTACTTC.

The chain carries TRBV5-1 and TRBJ2-2; 9 bases map to TRBD1. The CDR3 sequence is 14 residues long. Germline CDR1 is SGHRS and CDR2 is YFSETQ. V trimming: 4 bases; J trimming: 7 bases; junction bases outside the gene matches: 5. The chain's CDR3 is CASSPGQGSGELFF. The CDR3 nucleotides read TGCGCCAGCAGCCCGGGACAGGGAAGCGGGGAGCTGTTTTTT.

V is TRBV2 and J is TRBJ2-2; 9 positions agree with TRBD1. With 5 bases clipped from V and 6 bases from J, the junction kept 10 bases outside the gene matches. CDR1 SNHLY and CDR2 FYNNEI come from the germline V gene. The CDR3 spans 16 residues. CDR3 residues: CASSRTGTGQAGELFF. In nucleotides, the CDR3 is TGTGCCAGCAGTCGCACCGGGACAGGGCAGGCCGGGGAGCTGTTTTTT.

This clone was counted once. The chain joins TRBV2 to TRBJ1-1; D is unresolved. Trimming removed 4 bases from V and 2 bases from J, with 8 bases in between. The CDR3 has 13 amino acids. Germline V CDR1 and CDR2: SNHLY, FYNNEI. The CDR3 sequence: CASSVTENTEAFF. The CDR3 DNA reads TGTGCCAGCAGTGTCACAGAAAACACTGAAGCTTTCTTT.

V gene TRBV6-1 combines with J gene TRBJ1-5; the D gene is possibly TRBD1 (5 bases). Germline values: CDR1 MNHNS, CDR2 SASEGT. V was pared by 9 bases and J by 6 bases, with 18 bases between. This CDR3 is 14 amino acids long. The CDR3 nucleotides are TGTGCCAGGAGGGGACTCGGGTTAACTCAGCCCCAGCATTTT. This gives the protein CARRGLGLTQPQHF.

This chain's CDR3 is CASSLGGDQPQHF. In DNA, the CDR3 is TGTGCCAGCAGCTTAGGGGGAGATCAGCCCCAGCATTTT. The V call is TRBV7-2, the J call TRBJ1-5, with D hard to call. CDR3 size: 13 residues. The germline V gene has CDR1 SGHTA and CDR2 FQGNSA. Between the trimmed V and J ends, which lost 1 base and 5 bases, there was a span of 6 bases.

The chain uses TRBV9 and TRBJ1-6; tentative D call: TRBD1 (5 bases). Trimming pared 0 bases from V and 5 bases from J, leaving 18 bases between. CDR1 and CDR2 from the germline V gene are SGDLS and YYNGEE. This CDR3 region has 18 residues. DNA for the CDR3: TGTGCCAGCAGCGTAGCCCCGGGGGAGGGTAGCAATAATTCACCCCTCCACTTT. Its translation: CASSVAPGEGSNNSPLHF. Full variable domain (missing parts from reference TRBV9 and TRBJ1-6): DSGVTQTPKHLITATGQRVTLRCSPRSGDLSVYWYQQSLDQGLQFLIQYYNGEERAKGNILERFSAQQFPDLHSELNLSSLELGDSALYFCASSVAPGEGSNNSPLHFGNGTRLTVT.

J is TRBJ1-2 and V is TRBV6-5; no definite D call. The CDR3 is made up of 15 amino acids. Trimming took 6 bases from V and 1 from J, leaving 15 bases between them. Germline V lookup: CDR1 MNHEY, CDR2 SVGAGI. CDR3 in amino acids: CASSRWGGSNYGYTF. The CDR3 DNA follows: TGTGCCAGCAGCAGGTGGGGAGGTAGTAACTATGGCTACACCTTC.

The chain has TRBV7-8 and TRBJ2-7; 13 nucleotides align to TRBD2. CDR1 is SGHVS and CDR2 is FQNEAQ in the germline V gene. Unmatched junction bases numbered 6, after V lost 5 bases and J lost 2 bases. The CDR3 has 16 residues. The CDR3 DNA reads as TGTGCCAGCAGCCCACGACTAGCGGGGGGTCCCTACGAGCAGTACGTC. This encodes CASSPRLAGGPYEQYV.

The V call is TRBV11-2, the J call TRBJ1-3; D is ambiguous. V was cut by 4 bases and J by 4 bases, with 17 bases left in between. CDR1 is SGHAT and CDR2 is FQNNGV in the germline V gene. The CDR3 spans 16 residues. CDR3 loop: CASSSNRVKAGNTIYF. In nucleotides, the CDR3 is TGTGCCAGCAGCTCGAACCGGGTCAAAGCCGGAAACACCATATATTTT.

V usage is TRBV6-6 and J usage is TRBJ2-7; D may be TRBD1 (6 bases). The germline gives CDR1 MNHNY, CDR2 SVGAGI (reference sequence). This CDR3 region has 13 residues. Deletions cut 7 bases from V and 3 bases from J, with 13 bases between. CDR3 sequence (DNA): TGTGCCAGCAAGTCCGGGACACACTACGAGCAGTACTTC. Translation gives CASKSGTHYEQYF.

The chain recombines TRBV10-3 with TRBJ2-7; 10 bases fit TRBD2. The CDR3 is made up of 16 amino acids. Germline CDR1 is ENHRY and CDR2 is SYGVKD. The V segment lost 5 bases and the J segment 6 bases; nucleotides outside the gene matches: 13. The CDR3: CAISWTSGHKPLEQYF. The CDR3 DNA sequence: TGTGCCATCAGTTGGACTAGCGGCCATAAACCCCTCGAGCAGTACTTC.

The chain couples TRBV5-1 to TRBJ2-5; 8 bases agree with TRBD1. Germline CDR1 is SGHRS and CDR2 is YFSETQ. V shed 4 bases and J 5 bases; nucleotides not matched to a gene: 13. This CDR3 has 16 residues. CDR3 residues: CASSTKHGQGTETQYF. In nucleotides, the CDR3 is TGCGCCAGCAGCACTAAGCACGGACAGGGAACGGAGACCCAGTACTTC.

The chain carries TRBV5-5 and TRBJ2-2; 9 bases align to TRBD2. This CDR3 has 15 amino acids. Germline CDR1 is SGHKS and CDR2 is YYEKEE (reference sequence). V lost 4 bases and J lost 6; bases outside the gene matches: 7. CDR3 sequence reads: CASSPGGGAAGELFF. Here the CDR3 DNA reads TGTGCCAGCAGCCCAGGCGGGGGGGCCGCCGGGGAGCTGTTTTTT.

The chain uses TRBV19 and TRBJ2-5; possible D gene TRBD1, 5 bases. This CDR3 region has 14 residues. V was cut by 5 bases and J by 5 bases, with 15 bases left in between. Germline assignment: CDR1 LNHDA and CDR2 SQIVND (reference sequence). This chain's CDR3 is CASSVGGAEETQYF. The CDR3 DNA follows: TGTGCCAGTAGTGTGGGTGGGGCGGAGGAGACCCAGTACTTC.

The CDR3 coding sequence is TGTGCCAGCAGCTTAGTGGGGAGGGTTGAAGATACGCAGTATTTT. Protein: CASSLVGRVEDTQYF. V usage is TRBV7-2 and J usage is TRBJ2-3; 7 nucleotides agree with TRBD2. With 1 base clipped from V and 5 bases from J, the junction kept 6 bases outside the gene matches. The CDR3 is 15 amino acids. Germline V gives CDR1 SGHTA, CDR2 FQGNSA.

This rearrangement joins TRBV7-9 to TRBJ2-1; TRBD1 is a possible D gene (5 bases). V was pared by 3 bases and J by 5 bases, with 17 bases between. Germline V lookup: CDR1 SEHNR, CDR2 FQNEAQ (reference sequence). The CDR3 consists of 16 residues. The CDR3 spells CASSLPRPRVNNEQFF. DNA for the CDR3: TGTGCCAGCAGCTTGCCCAGGCCCAGGGTAAACAATGAGCAGTTCTTC.

The chain employs TRBV4-3 and TRBJ2-7, with D perhaps TRBD1 (7 bases). This CDR3 region has 16 residues. CDR1 and CDR2 from the germline V gene are LGHNA and YSLEER. V shed 3 bases and J shed 3 bases, with 18 bases lying between them. The CDR3 loop reads CASSQVTGDLSYEQYF. The CDR3 nucleotides read TGCGCCAGCAGCCAGGTAACAGGGGACTTGAGCTACGAGCAGTACTTC.

The gene calls are TRBV18 and TRBJ1-1, with a tentative D call TRBD1 (5 bases). The CDR3 totals 15 residues. The V end was cut by 8 bases, the J end by 4 bases, with 20 bases between. Germline loops: CDR1 KGHSH, CDR2 LQKENI. The CDR3 is CASRPREGESTEAFF. The CDR3 coding sequence is TGTGCCAGCCGCCCCAGGGAGGGCGAAAGCACTGAAGCTTTCTTT.

The chain has TRBV2 and TRBJ1-5, with a possible D match to TRBD1 (6 bases). V was clipped by 6 bases and J by 3 bases, with 15 bases between them. Germline loops: CDR1 SNHLY, CDR2 FYNNEI. This CDR3 spans 15 amino acids. The CDR3 DNA follows: TGTGCCAGCAGCGCTACAGGGCTTACCAATCAGCCCCAGCATTTT. It specifies CASSATGLTNQPQHF.

V is TRBV5-1 and J is TRBJ2-5; 7 positions agree with TRBD1. Trimming took 4 bases from V and 4 from J; bases not matched to a gene: 4. CDR1 and CDR2 (germline): SGHRS, YFSETQ. The length of the CDR3 is 13 residues. Here the CDR3 reads CASSVQGRETQYF. The CDR3 DNA reads TGCGCCAGCAGCGTACAGGGGAGAGAGACCCAGTACTTC.

The CDR3 is CASSSTSGGDTQYF. The CDR3 nucleotides read TGCGCCAGCAGCTCGACTAGCGGGGGGGATACGCAGTATTTT. J is TRBJ2-3 and V is TRBV5-1; 13 bases map to TRBD2. Germline CDR1 reads SGHRS; CDR2 reads YFSETQ. Unmatched junction bases numbered 1, after V lost 3 bases and J lost 6 bases. The CDR3 is 14 amino acids.

This clone was counted only a few times. The chain carries TRBV7-9 and TRBJ2-7; 9 bases fit TRBD2. There are 15 residues in the CDR3. The V gene end was trimmed by 2 bases and the J gene end by 3 bases; junction bases not matched to a gene: 5. From germline, CDR1 is SEHNR and CDR2 FQNEAQ (reference sequence). The DNA of the CDR3 is TGTGCCAGCAGCTTACTCGGTAGCGGGAGCTACGAGCAGTACTTC. It is translated as CASSLLGSGSYEQYF.

The chain is built from TRBV19 and TRBJ2-2, with D tentatively TRBD1 (7 bases). The germline CDR1 and CDR2 sequences are LNHDA and SQIVND (reference sequence). This CDR3 is 14 amino acids long. V shed 8 bases and J shed 8 bases, with 18 bases lying between them. In DNA, the CDR3 is TGTGCCAGTGCTCAGGGGGGTTTTAATGGGGAGCTGTTTTTT. This codes for CASAQGGFNGELFF.

The V gene is TRBV28, the J gene TRBJ2-1; TRBD2 might be the D (6 bases). From germline, CDR1 is MDHEN and CDR2 SYDVKM. V was clipped by 3 bases and J by 6 bases, with 9 bases between them. The CDR3 is 13 amino acids. CDR3 DNA: TGTGCCAGCAGTTTCGGGGGTGCCAATGAGCAGTTCTTC. Translated, it gives CASSFGGANEQFF.